This TCR beta chain was obtained from a study of blood T cell repertoires in COVID-19 (TCRdb year 2020). At the level of the whole study: Samples covering the acute and convalescent phases of COVID-19 were provided by collaborators in the United States, Italy and Spain. The prospective study material was composed of cDNA or gDNA derived from T cells, B-cell-depleted T cells, or PBMCs. Subjects who had been exposed to COVID-19, were actively infected with it, or had recovered from it provided the deeply sampled blood TCRbeta repertoires that made up the dataset. The repertoires were released in a freely available public database intended as a resource for research on the immune response to SARS-CoV-2. The samples were drawn from two sources: the first 160 participants of the ongoing ImmuneRACE study, and 1,200 or so subjects contributed by 6 global collaborators. The sample metadata nearly always contained a de-identified subject ID, COVID-19 status, age in years and sex. Where available, HLA class I and class II types were obtained from metadata supplied by the sample provider rather than from assay-based typing. The paper's findings and limits, for the study overall: How much clinical and demographic metadata was included differed by source and by participant, and the metadata was provided uncurated.

Trimming costs V 4 bases and J 2 bases, and their ends lie 12 bases apart. As encoded in the germline V gene, CDR1 is SGHAT while CDR2 is FQNNGV. The CDR3 contains 14 residues, cysteine and phenylalanine counted. Of the read, only the CDR3 DNA is kept; its 42 bases are in frame from base 1. TCRbeta CDR3 regions were amplified from genomic DNA using the immunoSEQ Assay, a bias-controlled multiplex PCR. On the study's bioinformatics: Within the assay, amplification of reference gene primers was used to estimate how many nucleated cells each sample contained. To quantify the absolute abundance of each unique TCRbeta CDR3 rearrangement, sequence reads were collapsed and filtered. For each sample, productive Simpson clonality was calculated as the square root of Simpson's diversity index over productive rearrangements. The clones in this table, taken by TCRdb from immuneACCESS, are in-frame only. Not every clone is retained; where verified, under half of the shortfall comes from an unresolved V gene, and the cause of the rest is unknown. That table furnishes V, J and clone size, whereas the DNA furnished D and trimming. This sample gives about 80,000 clones in total; about four fifths of them show up just once. The ten biggest clones cover roughly 22% of the sample.

This clone was recorded once. No antigen is known for it. No base-level quality is on record; no much larger clone is a single base apart. Each collaborating institution followed its own protocols to collect whole blood in K2EDTA tubes. Collaborator samples were shipped for TCRbeta analysis as frozen whole blood, isolated PBMCs, or DNA extracted from either sample type. Rearrangement joined TRBV11-2 to TRBJ2-7; the D gene is unclear. This TCR derives from a human donor in a cohort sampled during active COVID-19. Sample: peripheral blood. This receptor carries the CDR3 CASSSLTSPYEQYF. The DNA is TGTGCCAGCAGCTCGCTGACAAGTCCCTACGAGCAGTACTTC.